This record looks at one TCR beta chain sequence and its context. Its antigen remains unknown. This sample stems from a study of T cells after yellow fever vaccination. General study results and limits: Post-booster samples contained most primary-vaccination clones (around 96% CD4, around 88% CD8).

For TCR, cDNA came from 5'RACE template switching, which added a universal primer site and UMIs. TCRdb redid the calling of the 5' RACE reads with MiXCR, one entry per CDR3 protein. In the table there are around 320,000 distinct CDR3 sequences, approximately 8% of which are singletons. The CDR3 spans 12 residues. Trimming took 3 bases from V and 5 from J, leaving 8 bases between them. CDR1 is KGHSH, CDR2 LQKENI, per germline. The rearrangement uses TRBV18 and TRBJ2-7; no clear D gene. The TCR originated in a man younger than 30 who received the YFV17D yellow fever vaccine. This specimen consisted of CD4+ T cells sorted from PBMCs, obtained 5 days after the yellow fever booster vaccination. The CDR3 nucleotides read TGTGCCAGCTCACCTAACGGAGACGAGCAGTACGTC. This encodes CASSPNGDEQYV.